This entry lists 26 T cell receptor beta chains sequenced from one sample in a study of OX40 agonist ivuxolimab in advanced cancers. Here immunoSEQ multiplex PCR was the method, and the copy in TCRdb shows in-frame clones only, minus some. The sample holds fewer than 65,000 clones, around 86% seen once. The starting material was CD4+ or CD8+ T cells sorted from blood, obtained in a trial of the OX40 agonist ivuxolimab. Every receptor here comes from an adult with an advanced solid tumor such as melanoma, head and neck, liver or kidney cancer.

The V and J genes are TRBV5-1 and TRBJ1-1; possible D gene TRBD1, 6 bases. V dropped 2 bases and J dropped 1 base, with 12 bases sitting between them. The CDR3 has 15 residues. CDR1 and CDR2 from the germline V gene are SGHRS and YFSETQ. The DNA for the CDR3 is TGCGCCAGCAGCTTATCGGGGGGCGGGAACACTGAAGCTTTCTTT. Translating it yields CASSLSGGGNTEAFF.

V and J are TRBV18 and TRBJ2-1; D is possibly TRBD1 (7 bases). The V gene lost 3 bases and the J gene lost 7 bases, with 13 bases spanning the gap. Germline loops: CDR1 KGHSH, CDR2 LQKENI. CDR3 size: 14 residues. This CDR3 reads CASSPPGGGNEQFF. As DNA, the CDR3 is TGTGCCAGCTCACCTCCAGGGGGAGGAAATGAGCAGTTCTTC.

In this sample, this clone turned up once. The chain combines TRBV7-3 with TRBJ2-1; D gene uncertain. V was cut by 1 base and J by 12 bases, with 16 bases left in between. The CDR3 covers 14 residues. Germline assignment: CDR1 SGHTA and CDR2 FQGTGA. In DNA form, the CDR3 reads TGTGCCAGCAGCTTAAATGGGGTCTTGGAAGGGCAGTTCTTC. Translated, it gives CASSLNGVLEGQFF.

This sequence joins TRBV7-9 and TRBJ2-1; 7 positions agree with TRBD1. The V gene end was trimmed by 0 bases and the J gene end by 13 bases; junction bases not matched to a gene: 6. The germline gives CDR1 SEHNR, CDR2 FQNEAQ (reference sequence). This CDR3 region has 13 residues. The CDR3 loop reads CASSLALGTDQFF. The DNA for the CDR3 is TGTGCCAGCAGCTTAGCGCTAGGGACAGACCAGTTCTTC.

The chain combines TRBV9 with TRBJ2-7; D is perhaps TRBD2 (6 bases). Trimming shortened V by 4 bases and J by 1 base, and 9 bases separated the two germline ends. Germline-derived CDR1 and CDR2 are SGDLS and YYNGEE. CDR3 length: 13 residues. This CDR3 reads CASSRDFSYEQYF. CDR3 sequence (DNA): TGTGCCAGCAGCCGGGACTTTTCCTACGAGCAGTACTTC.

The J gene is TRBJ2-7, the V gene TRBV5-4, with D unclear. Germline loops: CDR1 SGHNT, CDR2 YYREEE (reference sequence). V was trimmed by 1 base and J by 1 base, leaving 6 bases between them. The CDR3 runs 13 residues. This chain's CDR3 is CASSLPTSYEQYF. In DNA form, the CDR3 reads TGTGCCAGCAGCTTGCCTACGTCCTACGAGCAGTACTTC.

The V and J genes are TRBV11-2 and TRBJ2-3; tentative D call: TRBD2 (6 bases). Trimming pared 0 bases from V and 9 bases from J, leaving 7 bases between. The CDR3 is 12 residues long. Germline V gives CDR1 SGHAT, CDR2 FQNNGV. In DNA, the CDR3 is TGTGCCAGCAGCTTAGAAGGAGGGACGCAGTATTTT. This codes for CASSLEGGTQYF. Variable domain in full (rest from reference TRBV11-2 and TRBJ2-3): EAGVAQSPRYKIIEKRQSVAFWCNPISGHATLYWYQQILGQGPKLLIQFQNNGVVDDSQLPKDRFSAERLKGVDSTLKIQPAKLEDSAVYLCASSLEGGTQYFGPGTRLTVL.

The chain is built from TRBV4-1 and TRBJ2-1, with D perhaps TRBD2 (5 bases). The CDR3 totals 18 residues. Trimming pared 4 bases from V and 5 bases from J, leaving 24 bases between. CDR1 is MGHRA, CDR2 YSYEKL, per germline. The CDR3 DNA reads as TGCGCCAGCAGCCCTGGGATGCTCCGGAGGCTAGCCGACAATGAGCAGTTCTTC. It yields the protein CASSPGMLRRLADNEQFF.

The chain recombines TRBV29-1 with TRBJ2-1, with D perhaps TRBD2 (6 bases). Trimming took 6 bases from V and 13 from J, leaving 16 bases between them. Germline loops: CDR1 SQVTM, CDR2 ANQGSEA. The CDR3 contains 11 residues. The CDR3 reads CSVAGTSFQFF. The DNA of the CDR3 is TGCAGCGTCGCCGGGACTTCCTTCCAGTTCTTC.

The table lists this clone with a count of one. The gene calls are TRBV28 and TRBJ2-7; D is possibly TRBD1 (6 bases). CDR1 and CDR2 from the germline V gene are MDHEN and SYDVKM. Trimming shortened V by 5 bases and J by 2 bases, and 22 bases separated the two germline ends. The CDR3 runs 17 residues. The CDR3 DNA reads TGTGCCAGCAGTCCCTACAGCTCCCCGAAGGGGGCCTACGAGCAGTACTTC. Translating it yields CASSPYSSPKGAYEQYF.

Only a few counts were recorded for this clone. V is TRBV9 and J is TRBJ2-2, with D uncertain. V was pared by 2 bases and J by 2 bases, with 4 bases between. The germline V gene has CDR1 SGDLS and CDR2 YYNGEE. The CDR3 spans 13 residues. Written as DNA, the CDR3 is TGTGCCAGCAGCGTCCCTAACACCGGGGAGCTGTTTTTT. The encoded protein is CASSVPNTGELFF.

The CDR3 protein is CASSLAFTGTGELFF. CDR3 DNA: TGTGCCAGCAGCTTAGCTTTTACAGGGACCGGGGAGCTGTTTTTT. The chain uses TRBV7-2 and TRBJ2-2; possibly TRBD1 for D (6 bases). The CDR3 extends over 15 amino acids. V lost 0 bases and J 5 bases, leaving 10 bases between the germline ends. Germline CDR1 reads SGHTA; CDR2 reads FQGNSA.

The chain carries TRBV7-4 and TRBJ2-3, with D possibly TRBD1 on 5 matching bases. The CDR3 is made up of 12 amino acids. Germline V CDR1 and CDR2: SGHVT, SQSDAQ. V was cut by 9 bases and J by 6 bases, with 13 bases left in between. The CDR3 nucleotides read TGTGCCAGAGGGGCAAGTTCCGATACGCAGTATTTT. This gives the protein CARGASSDTQYF.

V is TRBV5-1 and J is TRBJ2-7; possible D gene TRBD1, 6 bases. Germline CDR1 and CDR2: SGHRS and YFSETQ. The germline V and J ends were trimmed by 4 bases and 4 bases, with 15 bases remaining between them. The CDR3 covers 14 residues. For the CDR3, the DNA is TGCGCCAGCAGCCCCCAGGGGAGTCAGTACGAGCAGTACTTC. Its translation: CASSPQGSQYEQYF.

V usage is TRBV28 and J usage is TRBJ2-2; D uncertain. Germline CDR1 MDHEN, CDR2 SYDVKM. With 5 bases removed from V and 5 bases from J, the gap between germline ends came to 12 bases. The CDR3 has 14 residues. The CDR3 reads CASSLPRQTGELFF. Written as DNA, the CDR3 is TGTGCCAGCAGTCTCCCCCGGCAGACCGGGGAGCTGTTTTTT.

This chain links TRBV28 with TRBJ2-2; TRBD1 agrees at 8 bases. In germline, CDR1 is MDHEN, CDR2 SYDVKM. This CDR3 comprises 15 residues. Trimming took 4 bases from V and 3 from J; bases not matched to a gene: 4. This chain's CDR3 is CASSSTGDDTGELFF. Written as DNA, the CDR3 is TGTGCCAGCAGTTCGACAGGGGATGACACCGGGGAGCTGTTTTTT.

A single count supports this clone. V and J are TRBV29-1 and TRBJ1-5; 7 nucleotides line up with TRBD1. The CDR3 sequence is 13 residues long. From germline, CDR1 is SQVTM and CDR2 ANQGSEA. After removal of 6 bases from V and 5 bases from J, the junction contained 7 bases not matched to a gene. The CDR3 DNA is TGCAGCGTGGGGACAGCTTTAGATCAGCCCCAGCATTTT. Amino acids: CSVGTALDQPQHF. The full variable domain, its missing parts supplied by reference TRBV29-1 and TRBJ1-5, is SAVISQKPSRDICQRGTSLTIQCQVDSQVTMMFWYRQQPGQSLTLIATANQGSEATYESGFVIDKFPISRPNLTFSTLTVSNMSPEDSSIYLCSVGTALDQPQHFGDGTRLSIL.

The chain joins TRBV6-5 to TRBJ1-5, with 7 bases lining up with TRBD1. The CDR3 is 13 amino acids. J lost 4 bases, V lost 4 bases, and 1 base had no gene match. In germline, CDR1 is MNHEY, CDR2 SVGAGI. This CDR3 is CASSSQGNQPQHF. The CDR3 nucleotides are TGTGCCAGCAGTTCACAGGGGAATCAGCCCCAGCATTTT.

Comment on this clone: One end of the junction fails to match germline, which may point to a read error. V is TRBV10-3 and J is TRBJ1-1, with D uncertain. CDR1 ENHRY and CDR2 SYGVKD come from the germline V gene. CDR3 size: 13 residues. The DNA of the CDR3 is TGTGCCAGCAGTTCCGGCCTCGTCACTGAAGCTTTCTTT. It codes for CASSSGLVTEAFF.

The rearrangement links TRBV5-8 to TRBJ1-3; D perhaps matches TRBD1 (6 bases). Trimming stripped 2 bases from V and 1 base from J, with 13 bases between. This CDR3 has 16 residues. The germline V gene encodes CDR1 SGHTS and CDR2 YDEGEE. The CDR3 reads CASSFAYQGSGNTIYF. The DNA for the CDR3 is TGTGCCAGCAGCTTCGCCTATCAGGGGTCTGGAAACACCATATATTTT.

The rearrangement uses TRBV18 and TRBJ1-4; 7 nucleotides align to TRBD1. The germline gives CDR1 KGHSH, CDR2 LQKENI. Trimming removed 6 bases from V and 4 bases from J; junction bases left unmatched: 11. CDR3 length: 16 amino acids. The CDR3 DNA sequence: TGTGCCAGCTCTCCCCCACAGGGGCAAGATAATGAAAAACTGTTTTTT. Its protein product is CASSPPQGQDNEKLFF.

The chain recombines TRBV5-1 with TRBJ2-3; TRBD2 aligns across 15 bases. Germline loops: CDR1 SGHRS, CDR2 YFSETQ. This CDR3 region has 20 residues. The J segment lost 3 bases and the V segment lost 1 base, leaving 12 bases of the junction unmatched. This CDR3 is CASSLNVPGLAGGLTDTQYF. The CDR3, as DNA: TGCGCCAGCAGCTTGAATGTACCGGGACTAGCGGGAGGTCTTACAGATACGCAGTATTTT. Full variable domain (rest looked up from reference TRBV5-1 and TRBJ2-3): KAGVTQTPRYLIKTRGQQVTLSCSPISGHRSVSWYQQTPGQGLQFLFEYFSETQRNKGNFPGRFSGRQFSNSRSEMNVSTLELGDSALYLCASSLNVPGLAGGLTDTQYFGPGTRLTVL.

This chain connects TRBV7-8 to TRBJ2-7; possible D gene TRBD2, 6 bases. This CDR3 has 14 amino acids. Germline V lookup: CDR1 SGHVS, CDR2 FQNEAQ. The V gene lost 1 base and the J gene lost 12 bases, with 19 bases spanning the gap. This CDR3 is CASSLDGAGTRRYF. CDR3 DNA: TGTGCCAGCAGCTTAGACGGGGCAGGGACTCGGCGGTACTTC.

The rearrangement uses TRBV5-6 and TRBJ1-5; TRBD1 agrees at 7 bases. Germline assignment: CDR1 SGHDT and CDR2 YYEEEE. The CDR3 runs 13 residues. Trimming cost V 1 base and J 6 bases; bases outside gene matches: 1. The CDR3 sequence is CASSLQGVQPQHF. The DNA for the CDR3 is TGTGCCAGCAGCTTGCAGGGGGTTCAGCCCCAGCATTTT.

This chain uses TRBV6-1 with TRBJ2-7; D not certain. Germline CDR1 is MNHNS and CDR2 is SASEGT. The CDR3 covers 14 residues. The V end was cut by 7 bases, the J end by 0 bases, with 13 bases between. CDR3 protein: CASTISTSSYEQYF. In DNA, the CDR3 is TGTGCCAGCACTATTAGTACCAGCTCCTACGAGCAGTACTTC.

The chain couples TRBV27 to TRBJ2-7; D may correspond to TRBD1 or TRBD2 (6 bases each). This CDR3 is 18 amino acids long. Looked up from germline, CDR1 is MNHEY and CDR2 is SMNVEV (reference sequence). The ends were cut back, 3 bases at V and 7 bases at J, with 28 bases in the middle. Here the CDR3 DNA reads TGTGCCAGCAGTTTCCGTTCAGGGGAAGCCGGTACGGGAGCGGAGCAGTACTTC. This gives the protein CASSFRSGEAGTGAEQYF.